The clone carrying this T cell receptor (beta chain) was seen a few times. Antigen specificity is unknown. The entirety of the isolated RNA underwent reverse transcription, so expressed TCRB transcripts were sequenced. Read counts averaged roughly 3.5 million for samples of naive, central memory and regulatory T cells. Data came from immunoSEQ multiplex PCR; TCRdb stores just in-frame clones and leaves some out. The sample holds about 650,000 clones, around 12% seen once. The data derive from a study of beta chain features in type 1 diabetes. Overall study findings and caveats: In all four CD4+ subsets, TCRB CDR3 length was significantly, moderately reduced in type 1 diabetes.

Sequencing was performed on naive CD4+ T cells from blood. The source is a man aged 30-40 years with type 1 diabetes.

CDR3 in DNA: TGTGCCAGCAGCTTCTCCCCCGGCGACGAAAAACTGTTTTTT. Residues: CASSFSPGDEKLFF. The V and J genes are TRBV7-3 and TRBJ1-4; D unclear. CDR3 size: 14 residues. V was cut by 3 bases and J by 8 bases, with 13 bases left in between. Germline V gives CDR1 SGHTA, CDR2 FQGTGA.